This T cell receptor (beta chain) came from a study of T cell repertoires in cytomegalovirus infection. As for the study in general: Indicated by public TCR beta signatures were CMV infection and matching HLA type. General study results and limits: Within the response measured ex vivo, HLA-C-restricted CMV-specific TCR beta clonotypes were dominant.

This clonotype was observed at least ten times. Its antigen remains unidentified. TCRdb itself ran the reads through MiXCR, one entry per CDR3 protein. The table shows fewer than 650,000 distinct CDR3 sequences, with over 35% occurring only once. The J segment lost 3 bases and the V segment lost 2 bases, leaving 7 bases of the junction unmatched. The CDR3 length is 15 residues. Germline assignment: CDR1 DFQATT and CDR2 SNEGSKA (reference sequence). The TCR sequence derives from a human donor in good health (CMV status not recorded). Some clones in this sample may be carry-over from other donors' samples. The sequenced sample was cultured PBMCs, obtained from culture after CMV antigen stimulation. The V and J genes are TRBV20-1 and TRBJ1-5, with 7 bases lining up with TRBD1. CDR3 region: CSARTTGAVNQPQHF. CDR3 nucleotides: TGCAGTGCTAGAACAACAGGGGCGGTCAATCAGCCCCAGCATTTT.